A single sample is the source of the 21 T cell receptor beta chains below, sequenced in a study of cytomegalovirus exposure and HLA in healthy donors. The PCR made use of 60 Vbeta and 13 Jbeta primers. Sequenced by immunoSEQ multiplex PCR; TCRdb stores in-frame clones only, minus some. The sample has about 200,000 clones, approximately 86% seen once. The sequencing sample was made of PBMCs. The source is a woman aged 30 to 39 in good health and CMV-seronegative.

The V gene is TRBV2, the J gene TRBJ1-1; no clear D. V was clipped by 7 bases and J by 2 bases, with 11 bases between them. This CDR3 has 13 amino acids. Germline loops: CDR1 SNHLY, CDR2 FYNNEI. This chain's CDR3 is CASTPEVNTEAFF. In DNA form, the CDR3 reads TGTGCCAGCACCCCGGAGGTAAACACTGAAGCTTTCTTT. The whole variable domain, filled in from reference TRBV2 and TRBJ1-1, reads EPEVTQTPSHQVTQMGQEVILRCVPISNHLYFYWYRQILGQKVEFLVSFYNNEISEKSEIFDDQFSVERPDGSNFTLKIRSTKLEDSAMYFCASTPEVNTEAFFGQGTRLTVV.

The V and J genes are TRBV2 and TRBJ2-1; TRBD2 matches 8 bases. The V segment lost 7 bases and the J segment 3 bases; nucleotides outside the gene matches: 2. Germline CDR1 reads SNHLY; CDR2 reads FYNNEI. The CDR3 is made up of 13 amino acids. CDR3 coding DNA: TGTGCCAGCATGCGGGGGGACTACAATGAGCAGTTCTTC. Translation gives CASMRGDYNEQFF.

The chain uses TRBV2 and TRBJ2-3, with 14 bases matching TRBD2. Germline V gene sequence: CDR1 SNHLY, CDR2 FYNNEI. V gave up 6 bases and J gave up 5 bases; unmatched junction bases: 13. The CDR3 totals 18 residues. Here the CDR3 reads CASRGHAGTSGSGDTQYF. The CDR3 DNA is TGTGCCAGCAGGGGACATGCCGGGACTAGCGGGAGCGGAGATACGCAGTATTTT.

V is TRBV28 and J is TRBJ1-5; the match to TRBD1 covers 12 bases. The CDR3 length is 18 residues. Germline V gene lookup returns CDR1 MDHEN and CDR2 SYDVKM. V was clipped by 6 bases and J by 1 base; unmatched bases: 10. This CDR3 reads CASRRYRDRGLSNQPQHF. CDR3 in DNA: TGTGCCAGCAGAAGATACCGGGACAGGGGGCTAAGCAATCAGCCCCAGCATTTT.

The rearrangement joins TRBV28 to TRBJ2-7; D unclear. The germline CDR1 and CDR2 sequences are MDHEN and SYDVKM. Trimming pared 4 bases from V and 4 bases from J, leaving 8 bases between. The CDR3 extends over 12 amino acids. In nucleotides, the CDR3 is TGTGCCAGCAGTTACTATCTTTACGAGCAGTACTTC. It specifies CASSYYLYEQYF.

The chain couples TRBV15 to TRBJ1-3; D not resolved. V dropped 7 bases and J dropped 3 bases, with 13 bases sitting between them. Germline V CDR1 and CDR2: LNHNV, YYDKDF (reference sequence). The CDR3 loop spans 14 amino acids. CDR3 amino acids: CATKEGLVGNTIYF. The DNA of the CDR3 is TGTGCCACCAAGGAGGGTCTGGTTGGAAACACCATATATTTT.

V gene TRBV6-5 combines with J gene TRBJ1-5; D perhaps matches TRBD1 (6 bases). The CDR3 totals 15 residues. CDR1 is MNHEY, CDR2 SVGAGI, per germline. V was pared by 6 bases and J by 5 bases, with 17 bases between. The CDR3 DNA is TGTGCCAGCAGCTTTCAGGGGTGGCCTCATCAGCCCCAGCATTTT. Protein: CASSFQGWPHQPQHF.

This chain links TRBV27 with TRBJ2-1, with 8 bases fitting TRBD1. Trimming at V came to 4 bases and at J to 3 bases, leaving 5 bases not matched to a gene. CDR1 and CDR2 (germline): MNHEY, SMNVEV (reference sequence). The CDR3 has 15 residues. The CDR3 protein is CASSWDRLGYNEQFF. DNA of the CDR3: TGTGCCAGCAGTTGGGACAGGCTCGGCTACAATGAGCAGTTCTTC.

This chain links TRBV19 with TRBJ2-1; tentative D call: TRBD2 (6 bases). This CDR3 contains 17 residues. V was cut by 1 base and J by 0 bases, with 13 bases left in between. Germline V gene data show CDR1 as LNHDA and CDR2 as SQIVND (reference sequence). As DNA, the CDR3 is TGTGCCAGTAGTATAGGTAGAGGGACTGGCTCCTACAATGAGCAGTTCTTC. Protein product: CASSIGRGTGSYNEQFF. Full variable domain (outside the CDR3, taken from reference TRBV19 and TRBJ2-1): DGGITQSPKYLFRKEGQNVTLSCEQNLNHDAMYWYRQDPGQGLRLIYYSQIVNDFQKGDIAEGYSVSREKKESFPLTVTSAQKNPTAFYLCASSIGRGTGSYNEQFFGPGTRLTVL.

V and J are TRBV7-6 and TRBJ2-5, with a possible D match to TRBD2 (5 bases). This CDR3 is 15 amino acids long. V lost 5 bases, J lost 7 bases, and 20 bases lay in between. Germline CDR1 reads SGHVS; CDR2 reads FNYEAQ. CDR3 region: CASSQEVERWGTQYF. CDR3 coding DNA: TGTGCCAGCAGCCAGGAGGTTGAGCGGTGGGGGACCCAGTACTTC.

The chain couples TRBV7-9 to TRBJ2-1; a possible D gene is TRBD2 (7 bases). Germline assignment: CDR1 SEHNR and CDR2 FQNEAQ (reference sequence). V was shortened by 8 bases and J by 8 bases, with 19 bases between the two germline ends. CDR3 length: 14 residues. CDR3 in amino acids: CASLAGGRNYEQFF. The CDR3 bases are TGTGCCAGCTTGGCCGGGGGGCGTAATTATGAGCAGTTCTTC.

The rearrangement links TRBV11-1 to TRBJ2-7; 9 positions match TRBD1. In germline, CDR1 is SGHAT, CDR2 FQDESV (reference sequence). V dropped 4 bases and J dropped 2; count of bases not matched to a gene: 6. The length of the CDR3 is 15 residues. Written as DNA, the CDR3 is TGTGCCAGCAGCTCCAGGACAGGGGCCACCTACGAGCAGTACTTC. Protein sequence: CASSSRTGATYEQYF.

This rearrangement joins TRBV11-2 to TRBJ2-1; TRBD2 matches at 7 bases. The V segment lost 4 bases and the J segment 2 bases; nucleotides outside the gene matches: 5. CDR3 length: 15 amino acids. Germline lookup yields CDR1 SGHAT and CDR2 FQNNGV. The CDR3 sequence is CASSSTRGAYNEQFF. As DNA, the CDR3 is TGTGCCAGCAGCTCCACCCGGGGGGCCTACAATGAGCAGTTCTTC.

This clone was detected only once. The genes are TRBV5-1 and TRBJ2-3; 10 bases map to TRBD2. Germline loops: CDR1 SGHRS, CDR2 YFSETQ. This CDR3 comprises 16 residues. Trimming took 3 bases from V and 3 from J; bases not matched to a gene: 7. The CDR3 region is CASSSVGLAVTDTQYF. The CDR3 DNA is TGCGCCAGCAGCTCGGTCGGACTAGCGGTAACAGATACGCAGTATTTT.

This sequence joins TRBV21-1 and TRBJ2-7; the D segment call TRBD2 is taken from the table without a DNA check. TRBV21-1 is termed a pseudogene. The CDR3 length is 20 residues. The CDR3 protein is CAPSKDPGGRGSGSRYEQYF. In DNA, the CDR3 is TGTGCCCCCAGCAAAGACCCCGGGGGGCGTGGGAGCGGGAGCCGCTACGAGCAGTACTTC.

V is TRBV5-1 and J is TRBJ2-5, with TRBD1 as a possible D gene (5 bases). CDR1 and CDR2 from the germline V gene are SGHRS and YFSETQ. The CDR3 covers 16 residues. Trimming left V 0 bases short and J 2 bases short, with 14 bases between. This CDR3 reads CASSLGGSTAQETQYF. CDR3 bases: TGCGCCAGCAGCTTGGGGGGCTCGACAGCGCAAGAGACCCAGTACTTC.

The J gene is TRBJ1-1, the V gene TRBV7-2; tentative D call: TRBD1 (6 bases). Germline CDR1 and CDR2: SGHTA and FQGNSA. Trimming left V 0 bases short and J 1 base short, with 15 bases between. The CDR3 length is 17 residues. The CDR3 sequence: CASSLARLGQANTEAFF. The CDR3 region has the DNA TGTGCCAGCAGCTTAGCGCGCCTGGGACAAGCGAACACTGAAGCTTTCTTT.

In the case of this clone: Germline is not matched at one junction end, which may reflect a read error. The chain employs TRBV7-7 and TRBJ2-2; no reliable D call. CDR3 length equals 13 residues. Germline V gene data show CDR1 as SSHAT and CDR2 as FNYEAQ (reference sequence). This CDR3 reads CASSQQNTGELFF. The CDR3 DNA is TGTGCTAGCAGTCAACAGAACACCGGGGAGCTGTTTTTT.

The V call is TRBV4-1, the J call TRBJ2-1; the match to TRBD2 covers 7 bases. Germline CDR1 reads MGHRA; CDR2 reads YSYEKL. The ends lost 2 bases at V and 5 bases at J; junction bases unmatched: 9. The CDR3 covers 16 residues. CDR3 sequence reads: CASSQPGEGTHNEQFF. CDR3 bases: TGCGCCAGCAGCCAACCGGGGGAGGGCACCCACAATGAGCAGTTCTTC.

This rearrangement joins TRBV5-1 to TRBJ2-5, with 8 bases lining up with TRBD2. The V gene's germline CDR1 is SGHRS and CDR2 YFSETQ. Trimming removed 0 bases from V and 5 bases from J; junction bases left unmatched: 6. The CDR3 totals 15 residues. The CDR3 reads CASSLEGLAVETQYF. Here the CDR3 DNA reads TGCGCCAGCAGCTTGGAAGGACTAGCCGTGGAGACCCAGTACTTC.

The rearrangement uses TRBV4-1 and TRBJ2-7, with 7 bases identical to TRBD2. The CDR3 spans 15 residues. Trimming at V came to 3 bases and at J to 6 bases, leaving 11 bases not matched to a gene. Germline CDR1 reads MGHRA; CDR2 reads YSYEKL. CDR3 sequence: CASSHEGGFGFEQYF. CDR3 sequence (DNA): TGCGCCAGCAGCCATGAGGGAGGGTTTGGGTTCGAGCAGTACTTC.